The 20 T cell receptor beta chains below come from one sample, sequenced in a study of blood T cell repertoires in COVID-19. TCRdb keeps only in-frame clones here, not all; method: immunoSEQ multiplex PCR. Of 110,000 to 150,000 clones detected, over 70% appear once; the ten largest clones hold 44%. Sequences were obtained from peripheral blood. These TCRs come from a human donor in a cohort sampled during active COVID-19.

Regarding this clone: At one boundary the junction diverges from the germline segment, which might be a read error. V is TRBV2 and J is TRBJ2-3; D uncertain. Germline V gene data show CDR1 as SNHLY and CDR2 as FYNNEI. The CDR3 extends over 12 amino acids. CDR3 protein: CASSEVLDTQYF. The DNA for the CDR3 is TGTGCCAGCAGCGAAGTCCTAGATACGCAGTATTTT.

The V call is TRBV7-2, the J call TRBJ1-3; D perhaps matches TRBD1 (6 bases). Trimming cost V 3 bases and J 3 bases, with 9 bases left between them. The CDR3 has 14 residues. Germline V gene lookup returns CDR1 SGHTA and CDR2 FQGNSA. CDR3 DNA sequence: TGTGCCAGCAGCTTCCACAGGGATGGAAACACCATATATTTT. As protein: CASSFHRDGNTIYF.

The gene calls are TRBV2 and TRBJ2-2; TRBD2 might be the D (6 bases). Germline CDR1 is SNHLY and CDR2 is FYNNEI. The V and J ends lost 5 bases and 5 bases respectively, with 15 bases between them. The CDR3 runs 15 residues. The CDR3 spells CASSQTSLRTGELFF. DNA for the CDR3: TGTGCCAGCAGTCAGACTAGTCTGAGGACCGGGGAGCTGTTTTTT.

The V call is TRBV7-2, the J call TRBJ1-5, with 9 positions matching TRBD1. Germline V gives CDR1 SGHTA, CDR2 FQGNSA. This CDR3 spans 16 amino acids. V lost 2 bases to trimming and J lost 6 bases; unmatched junction nucleotides: 8. The CDR3 sequence: CASSLTGGKVSQPQHF. CDR3 nucleotide sequence: TGTGCCAGCAGCTTAACAGGGGGCAAAGTAAGTCAGCCCCAGCATTTT.

The chain carries TRBV6-5 and TRBJ2-7; 9 bases agree with TRBD1. J was trimmed by 6 bases and V by 6 bases; bases with no gene match: 9. This CDR3 spans 14 amino acids. Germline V CDR1 and CDR2: MNHEY, SVGAGI. The CDR3 nucleotides are TGTGCCAGCAGCGCGCGGGACAGGGCCTTCGAGCAGTACTTC. Translated, it gives CASSARDRAFEQYF.

This sequence joins TRBV7-2 and TRBJ2-5, with D possibly being TRBD2 (5 bases). CDR3 length equals 16 residues. V dropped 5 bases and J dropped 2 bases, with 18 bases sitting between them. Germline CDR1 is SGHTA and CDR2 is FQGNSA. For the CDR3, the DNA is TGTGCCAGCAGCAGAGGATGGGCTAGCAGGCAAGAGACCCAGTACTTC. Translated: CASSRGWASRQETQYF.

Concerning this clone: The same CDR3 also results from other DNA sequences found in this sample. The V call is TRBV9, the J call TRBJ1-4; TRBD1 might be the D (5 bases). CDR1 and CDR2 (germline): SGDLS, YYNGEE. This CDR3 contains 15 residues. With 0 bases removed from V and 3 bases from J, the gap between germline ends came to 9 bases. CDR3 sequence reads: CASSVGGTSNEKLFF. The CDR3 DNA reads as TGTGCCAGCAGCGTAGGGGGCACATCTAATGAAAAACTGTTTTTT.

The gene calls are TRBV28 and TRBJ1-1, with 10 bases lining up with TRBD1. Germline-derived CDR1 and CDR2 are MDHEN and SYDVKM. The CDR3 is 16 amino acids. J gave up 5 bases and V 8 bases, and 14 bases lay outside the gene matches. The CDR3 spells CASSRHGQGGRTEAFF. In DNA, the CDR3 is TGTGCCAGCTCCCGCCATGGACAGGGGGGAAGGACTGAAGCTTTCTTT.

This chain uses TRBV19 with TRBJ1-6; weak D call: TRBD1 (6 bases). The length of the CDR3 is 15 residues. CDR1 and CDR2 from the germline V gene are LNHDA and SQIVND (reference sequence). V shed 3 bases and J shed 7 bases, with 13 bases lying between them. The CDR3 here is CASSIVRGANSPLHF. DNA for the CDR3: TGTGCCAGTAGTATTGTACGGGGGGCCAATTCACCCCTCCACTTT. Combining the CDR3 with reference TRBV19 and TRBJ1-6 gives the whole variable domain DGGITQSPKYLFRKEGQNVTLSCEQNLNHDAMYWYRQDPGQGLRLIYYSQIVNDFQKGDIAEGYSVSREKKESFPLTVTSAQKNPTAFYLCASSIVRGANSPLHFGNGTRLTVT.

V usage is TRBV12-3 or TRBV12-4 and J usage is TRBJ1-2; 8 nucleotides line up with TRBD1. J gave up 8 bases and V 6 bases, and 5 bases lay outside the gene matches. CDR3 length equals 12 residues. The CDR3 DNA follows: TGTGCCAGCAGGCCCAGGGGGCGAGGCTACACCTTC. It yields the protein CASRPRGRGYTF.

The chain recombines TRBV7-9 with TRBJ2-1; 7 bases line up with TRBD2. There are 13 residues in the CDR3. The V and J ends lost 5 bases and 5 bases, in that order; junction bases with no gene match: 3. The germline V gene encodes CDR1 SEHNR and CDR2 FQNEAQ (reference sequence). CDR3 loop: CASSRLADNEQFF. DNA for the CDR3: TGTGCCAGCAGCCGACTAGCAGACAATGAGCAGTTCTTC.

The V gene is TRBV4-3, the J gene TRBJ1-6; D unclear. This CDR3 contains 16 residues. Per the germline V gene, CDR1 is LGHNA and CDR2 is YSLEER. V was clipped by 0 bases and J by 3 bases, with 9 bases between them. This CDR3 is CASSQDRIRYNSPLHF. In DNA, the CDR3 is TGCGCCAGCAGCCAAGACAGAATACGCTATAATTCACCCCTCCACTTT.

The chain is built from TRBV5-4 and TRBJ2-5; 9 nucleotides line up with TRBD1. The germline V gene encodes CDR1 SGHNT and CDR2 YYREEE (reference sequence). The J segment lost 5 bases and the V segment lost 3 bases, leaving 5 bases of the junction unmatched. This CDR3 comprises 14 residues. The DNA for the CDR3 is TGTGCCAGCAGCTCCTCCGGGACAGGGGAGACCCAGTACTTC. Translated: CASSSSGTGETQYF.

CDR3 sequence reads: CASSFKGWNEQFF. CDR3 DNA sequence: TGTGCCAGCAGTTTTAAGGGGTGGAATGAGCAGTTCTTC. The chain has TRBV12-3 or TRBV12-4 and TRBJ2-1, with D possibly matching TRBD1 (5 bases). The CDR3 runs 13 residues. Trimming cost V 3 bases and J 7 bases, with 10 bases left between them.

This clone was seen only a few times. The V gene is TRBV11-2, the J gene TRBJ1-4, with D uncertain. V lost 5 bases and J 8 bases, leaving 18 bases between the germline ends. The CDR3 length is 15 residues. Germline CDR1 is SGHAT and CDR2 is FQNNGV. The CDR3 here is CASSETAPGGEKLFF. The CDR3 DNA is TGTGCCAGCAGCGAAACAGCGCCCGGAGGGGAAAAACTGTTTTTT. Full variable domain (rest looked up from reference TRBV11-2 and TRBJ1-4): EAGVAQSPRYKIIEKRQSVAFWCNPISGHATLYWYQQILGQGPKLLIQFQNNGVVDDSQLPKDRFSAERLKGVDSTLKIQPAKLEDSAVYLCASSETAPGGEKLFFGSGTQLSVL.

The CDR3 loop reads CASSHPDRDHNVLTF. Written as DNA, the CDR3 is TGTGCCAGCAGCCACCCGGACAGGGACCATAACGTCCTGACTTTC. The chain carries TRBV11-1 and TRBJ2-6, with 8 bases matching TRBD1. With 5 bases clipped from V and 10 bases from J, the junction kept 10 bases outside the gene matches. The CDR3 consists of 15 residues. Germline V lookup: CDR1 SGHAT, CDR2 FQDESV (reference sequence).

The V call is TRBV6-5, the J call TRBJ1-2, with D unresolved. CDR1 is MNHEY and CDR2 is SVGAGI in the germline V gene. Deletions cut 0 bases from V and 5 bases from J, with 7 bases between. The CDR3 is 13 residues long. DNA for the CDR3: TGTGCCAGCAGTTACTCTCGGGGTTATGGCTACACCTTC. Its protein product is CASSYSRGYGYTF.

The chain employs TRBV5-4 and TRBJ2-3; 16 bases are shared with TRBD2. The CDR3 covers 17 residues. CDR1 and CDR2 from the germline V gene are SGHNT and YYREEE (reference sequence). J was trimmed by 5 bases and V by 4 bases; bases with no gene match: 7. CDR3 DNA sequence: TGTGCCAGCAGCAGGGGACTAGCGGGAGGGCCGCTAGATACGCAGTATTTT. Its translation is CASSRGLAGGPLDTQYF.

This clone was detected once. The J gene is TRBJ2-5, the V gene TRBV12-3 or TRBV12-4; D possibly corresponds to TRBD2 (6 bases). The germline V and J ends were trimmed by 3 bases and 5 bases, with 10 bases remaining between them. CDR3 length equals 13 residues. The CDR3, as DNA: TGTGCCAGCAGTTTCACTAGCCTTGAGACCCAGTACTTC. Protein product: CASSFTSLETQYF.

The chain has TRBV18 and TRBJ1-1, with 9 bases that match TRBD1. The CDR3 contains 16 residues. J was trimmed by 4 bases and V by 3 bases; bases with no gene match: 9. Per germline, CDR1 KGHSH and CDR2 LQKENI. CDR3 sequence reads: CASSPFRTGEGTEAFF. The CDR3 DNA is TGTGCCAGCTCACCCTTTCGGACAGGGGAAGGCACTGAAGCTTTCTTT.